This entry lists 25 T cell receptor beta chains sequenced from one sample in a study of regulatory T cells in long-lasting Graves disease. Time point specified: newly diagnosed GD, antithyroid drugs for less than 3 months. TCR sequences were obtained from RNA taken from PBMCs. Arm-PCR with iRepertoire HTBI primers amplified the CDR3 regions for these TCR beta libraries. TCRdb reanalysed the multiplex PCR reads using MiXCR and keeps one entry per CDR3 protein. Of 360,000 or so distinct CDR3 sequences listed, 16% are singletons. These data were also reused for a study on T cells in Graves' hyperthyroidism and ophthalmopathy.

Sequencing was performed on peripheral blood mononuclear cells (PBMCs), taken at new diagnosis, from a patient treated with antithyroid drugs. These receptors all come from a man aged 35 to 55 with Graves disease.

This clonotype was found many times. The chain's CDR3 is CASSLRLAGNEQFF. In DNA form, the CDR3 reads TGTGCCAGCAGTTTACGACTAGCGGGCAATGAGCAGTTCTTC. The chain employs TRBV27 and TRBJ2-1; 10 nucleotides agree with TRBD2. V lost 2 bases to trimming and J lost 6 bases; unmatched junction nucleotides: 1. The CDR3 totals 14 residues. Germline values: CDR1 MNHEY, CDR2 SMNVEV (reference sequence).

This clonotype appeared a few times. CDR3: CSAFRSGGITDTQYF. CDR3 bases: TGCAGTGCCTTCAGGAGCGGGGGGATCACAGATACGCAGTATTTT. The V and J genes are TRBV20-1 and TRBJ2-3; 9 positions agree with TRBD2. Losses at the gene ends were 6 bases for V and 2 bases for J; bases not matched to a gene: 9. CDR3 length equals 15 residues. CDR1 and CDR2 (germline): DFQATT, SNEGSKA (reference sequence).

This clonotype appeared a few times. This CDR3 reads CASSLALAGGPDEQFF. The CDR3 DNA reads as TGCGCCAGCAGCCTCGCACTAGCGGGGGGGCCCGATGAGCAGTTCTTC. This chain joins TRBV5-1 and TRBJ2-1, with 13 bases identical to TRBD2. The CDR3 runs to 16 residues. Germline V gene data show CDR1 as SGHRS and CDR2 as YFSETQ. V was pared by 4 bases and J by 8 bases, with 9 bases of the junction left unmatched.

For the CDR3, the DNA is TGTGCCAGCAGCCAAGATCAGCGGGGGAGCACAGATACGCAGTATTTT. It translates to CASSQDQRGSTDTQYF. The chain is built from TRBV3-1 and TRBJ2-3, with 8 bases fitting TRBD2. The germline V gene has CDR1 LGHDT and CDR2 YNNKEL (reference sequence). This CDR3 is 16 amino acids long. V dropped 0 bases and J dropped 0; count of bases not matched to a gene: 2.

This clonotype was detected ten times or more. The J gene is TRBJ1-2, the V gene TRBV18; D uncertain. In germline, CDR1 is KGHSH, CDR2 LQKENI. This CDR3 spans 14 amino acids. V dropped 2 bases and J dropped 0 bases, with 7 bases sitting between them. The CDR3 nucleotides read TGTGCCAGCTCACCAGAAACGTCTAACTATGGCTACACCTTC. Its translation is CASSPETSNYGYTF.

This chain uses TRBV12-3 or TRBV12-4 with TRBJ1-5, with 10 bases that match TRBD1. This CDR3 contains 17 residues. The V segment lost 5 bases and the J segment 0 bases; nucleotides outside the gene matches: 7. In DNA form, the CDR3 reads TGTGCCAGCAGTGGGGACAGGGGTCATAATAGCAATCAGCCCCAGCATTTT. Translation gives CASSGDRGHNSNQPQHF.

This clonotype occurred many times. The DNA for the CDR3 is TGTGCCAGCCGCTTGCGGGCTAGCGGGGGGGCTAGCACAGATACGCAGTATTTT. This encodes CASRLRASGGASTDTQYF. The chain recombines TRBV2 with TRBJ2-3; 12 nucleotides agree with TRBD2. V trimming: 8 bases; J trimming: 0 bases; junction bases outside the gene matches: 12. CDR3 size: 18 residues. Germline CDR1 reads SNHLY; CDR2 reads FYNNEI. Drawing the rest from reference TRBV2 and TRBJ2-3, the complete variable domain is EPEVTQTPSHQVTQMGQEVILRCVPISNHLYFYWYRQILGQKVEFLVSFYNNEISEKSEIFDDQFSVERPDGSNFTLKIRSTKLEDSAMYFCASRLRASGGASTDTQYFGPGTRLTVL.

Concerning this clonotype: This sequence may be a read error, since a much larger clone differs from it by one base. This rearrangement joins TRBV12-3 or TRBV12-4 to TRBJ2-1, with TRBD2 identical over 10 bases. Trimming took 3 bases from V and 9 from J; bases not matched to a gene: 8. The CDR3 runs to 15 residues. The CDR3 sequence is CASSFQRGGRGEQFF. The CDR3 nucleotides are TGTGCCAGCAGTTTTCAGCGGGGGGGCAGGGGTGAGCAGTTCTTC.

In its sample, this clonotype was seen many times. The chain joins TRBV12-3 or TRBV12-4 to TRBJ1-2, with D possibly matching TRBD1 (6 bases). With 0 bases removed from V and 4 bases from J, the gap between germline ends came to 15 bases. The CDR3 runs 16 residues. For the CDR3, the DNA is TGTGCCAGCAGTTTAGCGGGGGCCCAATCGTTCTATGGCTACACCTTC. Its translation is CASSLAGAQSFYGYTF.

This clonotype was seen many times. V and J are TRBV2 and TRBJ2-3; D ambiguous. Germline V gene data show CDR1 as SNHLY and CDR2 as FYNNEI. V shed 5 bases and J shed 5 bases, with 11 bases lying between them. CDR3 length: 13 amino acids. The CDR3 spells CASSLSSEDTQYF. The CDR3 DNA is TGTGCCAGCAGTCTATCGAGCGAAGATACGCAGTATTTT. Full variable domain (rest looked up from reference TRBV2 and TRBJ2-3): EPEVTQTPSHQVTQMGQEVILRCVPISNHLYFYWYRQILGQKVEFLVSFYNNEISEKSEIFDDQFSVERPDGSNFTLKIRSTKLEDSAMYFCASSLSSEDTQYFGPGTRLTVL.

This clonotype was observed a few times. The chain couples TRBV4-3 to TRBJ2-7; TRBD1 matches at 7 bases. With 3 bases clipped from V and 6 bases from J, the junction kept 2 bases outside the gene matches. The germline gives CDR1 LGHNA, CDR2 YSLEER. The CDR3 covers 12 residues. The CDR3 loop is CASSQDRSEQYF. CDR3 DNA: TGCGCCAGCAGCCAGGACAGGTCCGAGCAGTACTTC.

This clonotype was observed a few times. The V gene is TRBV6-1, the J gene TRBJ1-4; 8 nucleotides agree with TRBD1. With V trimmed by 6 bases and J by 4 bases, 7 bases remained unmatched. The CDR3 is 15 amino acids. Germline V CDR1 and CDR2: MNHNS, SASEGT. CDR3 DNA sequence: TGTGCCAGCAGGAACTCAGGGGGCGGTAATGAAAAACTGTTTTTT. Amino acids: CASRNSGGGNEKLFF.

This clonotype was seen a few times. The chain recombines TRBV19 with TRBJ1-5, with 7 positions matching TRBD1. Per germline, CDR1 LNHDA and CDR2 SQIVND (reference sequence). Trimming cost V 4 bases and J 5 bases; bases outside gene matches: 8. The CDR3 spans 15 residues. CDR3 sequence: CASSSRQGRYQPQHF. CDR3 sequence (DNA): TGTGCCAGTAGTAGTCGACAGGGTAGGTATCAGCCCCAGCATTTT.

This clonotype has ten or more counts. The rearrangement joins TRBV4-3 to TRBJ2-7, with a tentative D call TRBD2 (7 bases). The germline V gene encodes CDR1 LGHNA and CDR2 YSLEER. V was cut by 0 bases and J by 4 bases, with 16 bases left in between. The CDR3 loop spans 16 amino acids. The chain's CDR3 is CASSQDLGGGLYEQYF. Written as DNA, the CDR3 is TGCGCCAGCAGCCAAGATTTGGGAGGGGGATTGTACGAGCAGTACTTC.

V usage is TRBV5-1 and J usage is TRBJ2-3; D is perhaps TRBD2 (6 bases). The CDR3 consists of 15 residues. Looked up from germline, CDR1 is SGHRS and CDR2 is YFSETQ. Trimming removed 1 base from V and 2 bases from J, with 11 bases in between. The CDR3 nucleotides are TGCGCCAGCAGCTTGACGGGCGGGGACACAGATACGCAGTATTTT. This encodes CASSLTGGDTDTQYF.

This clonotype was seen a handful of times. The chain carries TRBV7-3 and TRBJ1-6; a possible D gene is TRBD1 (6 bases). Trimming took off 2 bases at V and 7 bases at J, with 9 bases between the two ends. CDR1 SGHTA and CDR2 FQGTGA come from the germline V gene. The CDR3 loop spans 14 amino acids. The CDR3 region has the DNA TGTGCCAGCAGCTTAGGGGGCTTCAATTCACCCCTCCACTTT. It specifies CASSLGGFNSPLHF.

A few counts support this clonotype. One end of the junction is discordant with germline, which a read error may explain. The CDR3 spells CAIMTGQGGSNEQYF. The CDR3, as DNA: TGTGCCATCATGACTGGACAGGGGGGCTCCAACGAGCAGTACTTC. The V and J genes are TRBV10-3 and TRBJ2-7, with TRBD1 matching over 10 bases. The CDR3 has 15 amino acids. The germline V gene encodes CDR1 ENHRY and CDR2 SYGVKD.

This clonotype was seen repeatedly, ten times or more. CDR3 sequence: CASSQVAGSTDTQYF. The CDR3 DNA reads as TGTGCCAGCAGCCAAGTCGCGGGGAGCACAGATACGCAGTATTTT. The chain is built from TRBV3-1 and TRBJ2-3, with D possibly matching TRBD2 (6 bases). Trimming cost V 1 base and J 0 bases, with 8 bases left between them. The germline V gene encodes CDR1 LGHDT and CDR2 YNNKEL (reference sequence). The CDR3 is 15 residues long.

This clonotype was observed at least ten times. The V call is TRBV27, the J call TRBJ2-7, with 7 nucleotides matching TRBD2. The CDR3 contains 13 residues. The V segment lost 5 bases and the J segment 6 bases; nucleotides outside the gene matches: 7. In germline, CDR1 is MNHEY, CDR2 SMNVEV (reference sequence). In nucleotides, the CDR3 is TGTGCCAGCAGTCGGATGGGGGGGGGCGAGCAGTACTTC. The encoded protein is CASSRMGGGEQYF.

This chain links TRBV3-1 with TRBJ2-1; the D gene could be TRBD1 or TRBD2 (5 bases each). Trimming shortened V by 0 bases and J by 0 bases, and 15 bases separated the two germline ends. The CDR3 totals 18 residues. In germline, CDR1 is LGHDT, CDR2 YNNKEL (reference sequence). CDR3 protein: CASSQDLEWGSSYNEQFF. The CDR3 nucleotides read TGTGCCAGCAGCCAAGACCTCGAATGGGGGAGCTCCTACAATGAGCAGTTCTTC.

This clonotype was counted between two and nine times. No DNA is shown, since the ends of the CDR3 on it are uncertain; the CDR3 is the one TCRdb lists. The chain recombines TRBV28 with TRBJ1-3. With termini counted, the CDR3 has 15 amino acids. Germline V gene sequence: CDR1 MDHEN, CDR2 SYDVKM. The CDR3: CASSTSAYSGNTIYF.

The rearrangement uses TRBV19 and TRBJ2-1, with 7 bases aligning to TRBD2. The CDR3 is 16 residues long. The ends lost 4 bases at V and 6 bases at J; junction bases unmatched: 12. The germline V gene has CDR1 LNHDA and CDR2 SQIVND (reference sequence). This chain's CDR3 is CASSTDGLGGFNEQFF. The CDR3 nucleotides are TGTGCCAGTAGTACCGACGGACTAGGAGGTTTCAATGAGCAGTTCTTC.

In its sample, this clonotype was seen a few times. The rearrangement uses TRBV6-4 and TRBJ1-1; 7 bases align to TRBD1. Per the germline V gene, CDR1 is MRHNA and CDR2 is SNTAGT. This CDR3 region has 14 residues. After removal of 5 bases from V and 5 bases from J, the junction contained 8 bases not matched to a gene. CDR3 sequence: CASSKTGFRTEAFF. In nucleotides, the CDR3 is TGTGCCAGCAGTAAGACAGGGTTTAGGACTGAAGCTTTCTTT.

This rearrangement joins TRBV20-1 to TRBJ2-1; 8 nucleotides agree with TRBD2. Germline V gene sequence: CDR1 DFQATT, CDR2 SNEGSKA (reference sequence). The CDR3 loop spans 16 amino acids. The V and J ends lost 6 bases and 4 bases, in that order; junction bases with no gene match: 14. The CDR3 DNA is TGCAGTGCAGGGACCGAGACTAGCGCGAGATACAATGAGCAGTTCTTC. This encodes CSAGTETSARYNEQFF.

This clonotype has ten or more counts. This rearrangement joins TRBV7-8 to TRBJ1-1; 8 bases map to TRBD1. V shed 3 bases and J 14 bases; nucleotides not matched to a gene: 8. Germline values: CDR1 SGHVS, CDR2 FQNEAQ. There are 12 residues in the CDR3. The DNA for the CDR3 is TGTGCCAGCAGCTTCCGGACAGGGAAGGTCTTCTTT. This encodes CASSFRTGKVFF.